The clone carrying this T cell receptor beta chain was found a few times. Its antigen is undetermined. Since a much larger clone is just one base distant, this may be a read error. Per germline, CDR1 SGHVS and CDR2 FQNEAQ. The CDR3 is made up of 14 amino acids. With 6 bases clipped from V and 3 bases from J, the junction kept 8 bases outside the gene matches. The data belong to a study of post-analysis software for immune sequencing data. Looking at the study overall: There were relapsing-remitting, secondary progressive and progressive-relapsing multiple sclerosis among the disease courses included. Regarding the study as a whole: Among about 5 TRBV segments more frequent in patients than controls were TRBV5-6, TRBV5-1 and TRBV20-1. With F measure, samples from one preparation batch clustered together strongly. Significantly lower normalized Chao1 diversity was seen in multiple sclerosis patients than in controls.

TCR beta libraries were prepared from cDNA with unique molecular identifiers. Some 450,000 cDNA molecules were recovered from an input of about 0.9 to 10 million T cells. Each CDR3 protein gets one entry after TCRdb re-called the PCR reads with MiXCR. The sample includes 250,000 to 300,000 distinct CDR3 sequences, 30% to 45% seen only once; the top ten take 4% to 6%. V gene TRBV7-8 combines with J gene TRBJ2-7, with 7 bases fitting TRBD2. Sequenced input: blood. The clonotype originates from a girl between 10 and 17 years old with multiple sclerosis. CDR3 region: CASRGDYANYEQYV. In DNA, the CDR3 is TGTGCCAGCAGAGGGGACTACGCCAACTACGAGCAGTACGTC.